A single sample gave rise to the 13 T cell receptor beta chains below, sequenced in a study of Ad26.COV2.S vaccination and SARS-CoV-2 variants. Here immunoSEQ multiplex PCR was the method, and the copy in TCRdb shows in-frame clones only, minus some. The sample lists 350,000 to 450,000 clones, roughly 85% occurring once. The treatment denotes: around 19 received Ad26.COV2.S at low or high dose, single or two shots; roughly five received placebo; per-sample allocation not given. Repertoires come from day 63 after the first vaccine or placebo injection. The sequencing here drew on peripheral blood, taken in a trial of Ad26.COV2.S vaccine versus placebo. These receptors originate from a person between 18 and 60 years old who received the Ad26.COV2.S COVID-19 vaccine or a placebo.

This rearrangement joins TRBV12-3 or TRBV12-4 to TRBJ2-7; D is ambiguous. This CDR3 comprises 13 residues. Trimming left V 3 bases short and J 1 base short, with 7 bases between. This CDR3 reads CASSFAGSYEQYF. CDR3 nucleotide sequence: TGTGCCAGCAGTTTCGCCGGATCCTACGAGCAGTACTTC.

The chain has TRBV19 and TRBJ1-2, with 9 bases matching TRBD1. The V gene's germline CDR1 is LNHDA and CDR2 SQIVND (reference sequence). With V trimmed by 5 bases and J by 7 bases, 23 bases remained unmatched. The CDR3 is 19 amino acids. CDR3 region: CASSHITGTGSPPYFGYTF. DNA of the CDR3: TGTGCCAGTAGTCACATCACCGGGACAGGGTCGCCCCCATATTTTGGCTACACCTTC.

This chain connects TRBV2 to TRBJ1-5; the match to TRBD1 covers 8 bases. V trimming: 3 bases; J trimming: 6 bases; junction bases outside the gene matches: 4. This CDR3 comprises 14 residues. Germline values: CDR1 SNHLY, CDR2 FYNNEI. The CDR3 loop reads CASSEQGAGQPQHF. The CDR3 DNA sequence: TGTGCCAGCAGTGAGCAGGGGGCCGGTCAGCCCCAGCATTTT.

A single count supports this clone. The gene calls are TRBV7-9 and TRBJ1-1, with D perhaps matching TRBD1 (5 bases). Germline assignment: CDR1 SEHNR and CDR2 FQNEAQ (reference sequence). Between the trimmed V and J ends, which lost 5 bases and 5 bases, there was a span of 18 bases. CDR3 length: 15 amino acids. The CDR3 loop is CASSPKVGGSTEAFF. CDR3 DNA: TGTGCCAGCAGCCCCAAAGTTGGGGGGAGTACTGAAGCTTTCTTT.

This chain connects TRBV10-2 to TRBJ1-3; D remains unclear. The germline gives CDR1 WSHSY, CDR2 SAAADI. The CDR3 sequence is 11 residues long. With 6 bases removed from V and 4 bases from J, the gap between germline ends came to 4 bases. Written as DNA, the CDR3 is TGCGCCAGCAGGACCGGAAACACCATATATTTT. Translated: CASRTGNTIYF.

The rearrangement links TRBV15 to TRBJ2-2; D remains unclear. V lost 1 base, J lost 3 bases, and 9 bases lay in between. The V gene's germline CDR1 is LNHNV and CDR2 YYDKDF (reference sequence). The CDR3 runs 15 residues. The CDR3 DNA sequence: TGTGCCACCAGCAGAGGACCGCGAGACACCGGGGAGCTGTTTTTT. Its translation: CATSRGPRDTGELFF.

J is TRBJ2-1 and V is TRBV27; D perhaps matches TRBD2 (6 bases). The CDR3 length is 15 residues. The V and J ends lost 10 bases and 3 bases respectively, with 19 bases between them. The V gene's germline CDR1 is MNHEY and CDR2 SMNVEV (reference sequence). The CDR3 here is CATVAGSTGYNEQFF. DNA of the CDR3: TGTGCCACCGTTGCCGGGAGCACCGGCTACAATGAGCAGTTCTTC.

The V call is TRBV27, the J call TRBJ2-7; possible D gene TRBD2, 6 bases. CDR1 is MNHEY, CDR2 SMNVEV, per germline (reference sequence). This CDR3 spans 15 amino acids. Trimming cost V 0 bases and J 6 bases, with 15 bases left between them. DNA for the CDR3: TGTGCCAGCAGTTTATCGGGGAGACTAGGATCCGAGCAGTACTTC. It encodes CASSLSGRLGSEQYF.

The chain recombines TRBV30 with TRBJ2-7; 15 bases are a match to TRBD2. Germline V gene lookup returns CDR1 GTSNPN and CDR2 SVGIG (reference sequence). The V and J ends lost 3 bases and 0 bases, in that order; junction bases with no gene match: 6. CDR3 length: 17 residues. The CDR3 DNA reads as TGTGCCTGGAGCGGAGGGACTAGCGGGAGGAGCTCCTACGAGCAGTACTTC. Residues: CAWSGGTSGRSSYEQYF.

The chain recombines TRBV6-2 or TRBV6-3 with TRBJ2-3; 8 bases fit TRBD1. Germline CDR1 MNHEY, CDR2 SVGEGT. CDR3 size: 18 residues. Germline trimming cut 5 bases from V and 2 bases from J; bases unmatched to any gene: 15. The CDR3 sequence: CASSTLDRAVGDTDTQYF. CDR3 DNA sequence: TGTGCCAGCAGTACGCTGGACAGGGCTGTGGGGGACACAGATACGCAGTATTTT.

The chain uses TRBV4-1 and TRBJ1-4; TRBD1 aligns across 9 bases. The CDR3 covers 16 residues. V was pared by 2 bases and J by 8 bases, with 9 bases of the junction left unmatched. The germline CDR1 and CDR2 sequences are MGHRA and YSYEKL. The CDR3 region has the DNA TGCGCCAGCAGCCAATCCTCCGGGACAGGGAACGAAAAACTGTTTTTT. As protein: CASSQSSGTGNEKLFF.

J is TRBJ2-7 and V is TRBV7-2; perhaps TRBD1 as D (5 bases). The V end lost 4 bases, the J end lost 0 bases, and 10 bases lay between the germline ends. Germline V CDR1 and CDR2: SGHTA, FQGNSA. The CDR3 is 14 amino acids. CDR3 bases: TGTGCCAGCAGCTCCGACAGTTTCTCCTACGAGCAGTACTTC. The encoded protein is CASSSDSFSYEQYF.

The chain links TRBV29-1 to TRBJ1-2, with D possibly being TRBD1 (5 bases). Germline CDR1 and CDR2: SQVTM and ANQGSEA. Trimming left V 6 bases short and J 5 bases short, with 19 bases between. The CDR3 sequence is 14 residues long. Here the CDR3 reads CSVGRTAFRYGYTF. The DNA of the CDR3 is TGCAGCGTGGGACGGACCGCTTTTAGATATGGCTACACCTTC.